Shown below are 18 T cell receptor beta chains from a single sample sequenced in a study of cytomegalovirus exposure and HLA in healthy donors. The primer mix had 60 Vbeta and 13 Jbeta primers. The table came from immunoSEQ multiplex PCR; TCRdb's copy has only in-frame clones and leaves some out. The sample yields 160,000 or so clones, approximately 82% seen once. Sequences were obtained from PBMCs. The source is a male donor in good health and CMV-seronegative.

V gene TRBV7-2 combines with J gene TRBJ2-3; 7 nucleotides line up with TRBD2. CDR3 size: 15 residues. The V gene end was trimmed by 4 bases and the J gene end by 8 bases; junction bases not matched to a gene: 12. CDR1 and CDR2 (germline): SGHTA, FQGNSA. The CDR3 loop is CASSSQRGGSGTQYF. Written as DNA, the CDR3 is TGTGCCAGCAGCTCCCAGCGGGGAGGATCGGGTACGCAGTATTTT.

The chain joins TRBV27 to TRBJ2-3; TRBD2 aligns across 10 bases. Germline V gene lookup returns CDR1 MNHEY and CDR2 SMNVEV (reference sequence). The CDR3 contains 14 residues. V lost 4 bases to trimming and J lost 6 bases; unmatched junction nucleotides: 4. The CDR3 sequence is CASSSSGRKDTQYF. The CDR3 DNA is TGTGCCAGCAGTTCTAGCGGGAGAAAGGATACGCAGTATTTT.

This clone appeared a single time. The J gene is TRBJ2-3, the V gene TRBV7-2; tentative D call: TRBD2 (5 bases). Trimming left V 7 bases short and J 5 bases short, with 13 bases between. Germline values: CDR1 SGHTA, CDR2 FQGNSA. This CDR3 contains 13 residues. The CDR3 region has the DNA TGTGCCAGCACCTTGAACGGGAAAGATACGCAGTATTTT. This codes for CASTLNGKDTQYF.

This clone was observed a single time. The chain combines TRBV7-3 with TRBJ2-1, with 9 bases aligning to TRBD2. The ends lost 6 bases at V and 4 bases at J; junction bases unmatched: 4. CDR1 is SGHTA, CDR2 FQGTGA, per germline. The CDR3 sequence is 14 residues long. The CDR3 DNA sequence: TGTGCCAGCAGTCTAGCGGGGCCGTACAATGAGCAGTTCTTC. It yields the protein CASSLAGPYNEQFF. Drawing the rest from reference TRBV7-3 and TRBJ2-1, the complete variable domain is GAGVSQTPSNKVTEKGKYVELRCDPISGHTALYWYRQSLGQGPEFLIYFQGTGAADDSGLPNDRFFAVRPEGSVSTLKIQRTERGDSAVYLCASSLAGPYNEQFFGPGTRLTVL.

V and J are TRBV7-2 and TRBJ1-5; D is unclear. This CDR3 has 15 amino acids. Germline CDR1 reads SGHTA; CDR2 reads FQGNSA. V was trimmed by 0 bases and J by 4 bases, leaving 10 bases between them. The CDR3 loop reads CASSLARVQNQPQHF. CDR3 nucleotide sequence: TGTGCCAGCAGCTTAGCGCGCGTACAGAATCAGCCCCAGCATTTT.

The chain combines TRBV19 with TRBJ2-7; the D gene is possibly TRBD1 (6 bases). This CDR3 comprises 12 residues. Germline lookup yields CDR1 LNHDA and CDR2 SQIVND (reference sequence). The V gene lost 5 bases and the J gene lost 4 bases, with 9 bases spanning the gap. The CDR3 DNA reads TGTGCCAGTAGTCCACAGGGATACGAGCAGTACTTC. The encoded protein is CASSPQGYEQYF.

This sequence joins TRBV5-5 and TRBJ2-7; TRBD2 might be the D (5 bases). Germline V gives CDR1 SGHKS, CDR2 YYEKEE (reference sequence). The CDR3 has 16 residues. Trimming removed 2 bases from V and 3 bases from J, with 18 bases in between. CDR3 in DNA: TGTGCCAGCAGCTTAATGCAGGCGGGCGAGGTCTACGAGCAGTACTTC. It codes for CASSLMQAGEVYEQYF.

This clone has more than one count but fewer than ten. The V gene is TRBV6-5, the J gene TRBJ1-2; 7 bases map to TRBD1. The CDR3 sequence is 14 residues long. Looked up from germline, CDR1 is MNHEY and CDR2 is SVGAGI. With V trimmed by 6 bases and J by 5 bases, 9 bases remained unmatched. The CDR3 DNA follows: TGTGCCAGCAGCATACGGGACAGTTCTTATGGCTACACCTTC. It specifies CASSIRDSSYGYTF.

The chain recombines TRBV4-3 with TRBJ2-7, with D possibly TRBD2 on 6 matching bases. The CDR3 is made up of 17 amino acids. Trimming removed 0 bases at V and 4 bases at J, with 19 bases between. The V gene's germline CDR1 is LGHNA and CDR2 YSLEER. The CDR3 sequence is CASSQDMSSGGLYEQYF. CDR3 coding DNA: TGCGCCAGCAGCCAAGATATGAGTAGTGGGGGGTTGTACGAGCAGTACTTC.

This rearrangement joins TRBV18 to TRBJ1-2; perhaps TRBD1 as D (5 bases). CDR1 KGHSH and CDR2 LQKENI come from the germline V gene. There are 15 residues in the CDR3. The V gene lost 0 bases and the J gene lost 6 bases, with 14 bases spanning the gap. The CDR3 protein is CASSPPGLGANGYTF. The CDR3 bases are TGTGCCAGCTCACCACCGGGACTAGGGGCAAATGGCTACACCTTC.

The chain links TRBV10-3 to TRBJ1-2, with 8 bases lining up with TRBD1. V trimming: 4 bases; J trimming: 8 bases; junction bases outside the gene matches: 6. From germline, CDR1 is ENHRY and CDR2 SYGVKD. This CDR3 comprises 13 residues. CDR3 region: CAISAGQGGGYTF. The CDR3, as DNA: TGTGCCATCAGTGCCGGACAGGGCGGAGGCTACACCTTC.

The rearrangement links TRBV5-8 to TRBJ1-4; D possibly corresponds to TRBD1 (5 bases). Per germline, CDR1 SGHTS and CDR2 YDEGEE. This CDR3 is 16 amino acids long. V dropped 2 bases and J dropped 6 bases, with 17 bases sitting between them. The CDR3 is CASSFWGSRRDEKLFF. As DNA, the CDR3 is TGTGCCAGCAGCTTTTGGGGTAGTCGCAGGGATGAAAAACTGTTTTTT.

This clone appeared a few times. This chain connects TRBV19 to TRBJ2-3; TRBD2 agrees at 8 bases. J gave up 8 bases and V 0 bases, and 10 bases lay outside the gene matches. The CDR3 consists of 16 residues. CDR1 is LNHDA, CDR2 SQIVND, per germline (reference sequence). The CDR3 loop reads CASSIDSGGVGSTQYF. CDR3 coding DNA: TGTGCCAGTAGTATAGACAGCGGGGGTGTGGGTTCTACGCAGTATTTT.

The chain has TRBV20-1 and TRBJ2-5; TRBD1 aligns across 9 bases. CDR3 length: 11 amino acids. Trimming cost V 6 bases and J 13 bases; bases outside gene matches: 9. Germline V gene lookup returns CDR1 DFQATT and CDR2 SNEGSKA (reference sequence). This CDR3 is CSAETGGKGYF. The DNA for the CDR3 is TGCAGTGCCGAGACAGGGGGGAAGGGGTACTTC.

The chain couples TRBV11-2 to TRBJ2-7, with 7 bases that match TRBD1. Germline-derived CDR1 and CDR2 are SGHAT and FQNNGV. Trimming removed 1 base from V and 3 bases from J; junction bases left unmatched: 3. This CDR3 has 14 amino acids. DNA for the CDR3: TGTGCCAGCAGCTTAGTTAGACAGGGCTACGAGCAGTACTTC. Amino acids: CASSLVRQGYEQYF.

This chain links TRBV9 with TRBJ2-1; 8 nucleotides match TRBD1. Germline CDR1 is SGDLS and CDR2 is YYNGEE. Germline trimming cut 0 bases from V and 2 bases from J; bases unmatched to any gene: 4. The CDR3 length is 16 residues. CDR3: CASSVGGDRPYNEQFF. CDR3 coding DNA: TGTGCCAGCAGCGTAGGGGGGGACAGGCCCTACAATGAGCAGTTCTTC. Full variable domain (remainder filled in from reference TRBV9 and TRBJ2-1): DSGVTQTPKHLITATGQRVTLRCSPRSGDLSVYWYQQSLDQGLQFLIQYYNGEERAKGNILERFSAQQFPDLHSELNLSSLELGDSALYFCASSVGGDRPYNEQFFGPGTRLTVL.

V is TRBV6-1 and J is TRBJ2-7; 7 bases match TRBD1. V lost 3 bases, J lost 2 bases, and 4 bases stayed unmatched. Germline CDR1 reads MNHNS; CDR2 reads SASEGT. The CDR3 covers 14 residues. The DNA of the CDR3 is TGTGCCAGCAGTGATTGGGACAGAACCTACGAGCAGTACTTC. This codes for CASSDWDRTYEQYF.

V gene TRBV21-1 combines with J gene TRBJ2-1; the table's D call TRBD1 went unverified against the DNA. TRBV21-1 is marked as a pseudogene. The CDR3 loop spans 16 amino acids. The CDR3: CASSKAHRGINNEQFF. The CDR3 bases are TGTGCCAGCAGCAAAGCGCATAGGGGGATCAACAATGAGCAGTTCTTC.